This T cell receptor (beta chain) was captured by sequencing in a study of graft-versus-host responses after intestinal transplantation. The assay was immunoSEQ multiplex PCR, and TCRdb's table has in-frame clones only and misses some. The data contain some 40,000 clones, 87% of them seen just once; the ten biggest clones take up roughly 18%. Intraepithelial and lamina propria lymphocytes were isolated from graft specimens. V was cut by 5 bases and J by 8 bases, with 15 bases left in between. There are 14 residues in the CDR3. Germline values: CDR1 SGHAT, CDR2 FQNNGV. This chain connects TRBV11-2 to TRBJ1-4, with D maybe TRBD1 (5 bases). Sample: ileum tissue, taken around 190 days after intestinal transplant. The receptor's source is a human patient who received an intestinal transplant, so some T cells may come from the graft donor. In nucleotides, the CDR3 is TGTGCCAGCAGCGCGCGGGGGGTACGGGAAAAACTGTTTTTT. Its protein product is CASSARGVREKLFF.